One and the same sample provided the 15 T cell receptor beta chains below, sequenced in a study of PD-1 blockade in classical Hodgkin lymphoma. Time point in this sample: newly diagnosed, previously untreated cHL patient sample. CD4+ T cells were purified from thawed PBMCs by magnetic negative selection. Sequenced by immunoSEQ multiplex PCR; TCRdb stores in-frame clones only, minus some. The data hold approximately 23,000 clones, with roughly 90% observed a single time. The sample taken for sequencing was CD4+ T cells from blood. All receptors derive from a human donor with classical Hodgkin lymphoma.

This chain uses TRBV19 with TRBJ2-6, with TRBD1 as a possible D gene (6 bases). Germline CDR1 is LNHDA and CDR2 is SQIVND (reference sequence). The CDR3 spans 17 residues. The V end lost 5 bases, the J end lost 0 bases, and 14 bases lay between the germline ends. CDR3 amino acids: CASSATGTYSGANVLTF. The DNA of the CDR3 is TGTGCCAGTAGTGCTACAGGGACCTACTCTGGGGCCAACGTCCTGACTTTC.

This clone was detected only once. V gene TRBV6-6 combines with J gene TRBJ2-2, with 9 positions matching TRBD2. With V trimmed by 2 bases and J by 6 bases, 4 bases remained unmatched. CDR1 is MNHNY and CDR2 is SVGAGI in the germline V gene (reference sequence). The CDR3 contains 15 residues. The CDR3 reads CASSYGTSTPGELFF. The CDR3 nucleotides are TGTGCCAGCAGTTACGGGACTAGCACTCCCGGGGAGCTGTTTTTT.

V usage is TRBV10-3 and J usage is TRBJ1-1; D might be TRBD1 (6 bases). The germline V and J ends were trimmed by 7 bases and 1 base, with 10 bases remaining between them. This CDR3 has 13 amino acids. Germline loops: CDR1 ENHRY, CDR2 SYGVKD. CDR3 residues: CAITQGTNTEAFF. In DNA form, the CDR3 reads TGTGCCATCACACAGGGCACGAACACTGAAGCTTTCTTT.

V gene TRBV6-1 combines with J gene TRBJ1-5, with TRBD1 as a possible D gene (5 bases). The CDR3 length is 14 residues. Germline-derived CDR1 and CDR2 are MNHNS and SASEGT. V lost 0 bases to trimming and J lost 9 bases, with 12 bases between them. The DNA for the CDR3 is TGTGCCAGCAGTGAAGCGCTTGCTGGGGCGCCCCAGCATTTT. This encodes CASSEALAGAPQHF.

This chain connects TRBV29-1 to TRBJ1-1; 12 nucleotides line up with TRBD1. The CDR3 is made up of 15 amino acids. J lost 0 bases, V lost 5 bases, and 4 bases had no gene match. The germline V gene has CDR1 SQVTM and CDR2 ANQGSEA. CDR3 bases: TGCAGCGTTAGGGACAGGGGGCCCCTGAACACTGAAGCTTTCTTT. Translated: CSVRDRGPLNTEAFF.

This sequence joins TRBV5-5 and TRBJ1-1, with D maybe TRBD1 (6 bases). Germline-derived CDR1 and CDR2 are SGHKS and YYEKEE (reference sequence). This CDR3 is built from 13 residues. Trimming shortened V by 5 bases and J by 3 bases, and 11 bases separated the two germline ends. DNA of the CDR3: TGTGCCAGCAGTTTGAGGGGGTACACTGAAGCTTTCTTT. Protein sequence: CASSLRGYTEAFF.

V usage is TRBV5-4 and J usage is TRBJ2-1; the D gene is possibly TRBD2 (5 bases). The V end lost 0 bases, the J end lost 4 bases, and 14 bases lay between the germline ends. This CDR3 is 16 amino acids long. CDR1 is SGHNT and CDR2 is YYREEE in the germline V gene (reference sequence). The CDR3 loop reads CASSLGVAVAYNEQFF. As DNA, the CDR3 is TGTGCCAGCAGCTTGGGAGTTGCGGTAGCGTACAATGAGCAGTTCTTC.

The chain employs TRBV18 and TRBJ1-5; 7 bases line up with TRBD1. This CDR3 has 17 amino acids. Germline V gives CDR1 KGHSH, CDR2 LQKENI. V lost 2 bases, J lost 4 bases, and 11 bases stayed unmatched. CDR3 loop: CASSPSQGGAANQPQHF. The DNA of the CDR3 is TGTGCCAGCTCACCAAGTCAGGGGGGGGCCGCGAATCAGCCCCAGCATTTT.

This chain uses TRBV5-5 with TRBJ2-5, with D tentatively TRBD1 or TRBD2 (5 bases each). The CDR3 is 14 residues long. Germline values: CDR1 SGHKS, CDR2 YYEKEE (reference sequence). The V gene lost 4 bases and the J gene lost 2 bases, with 12 bases spanning the gap. The CDR3 reads CASSGGKLQETQYF. The CDR3 DNA sequence: TGTGCCAGCAGCGGGGGAAAACTTCAAGAGACCCAGTACTTC. Using reference TRBV5-5 and TRBJ2-5 for the parts outside the CDR3, the full variable domain is DAGVTQSPTHLIKTRGQQVTLRCSPISGHKSVSWYQQVLGQGPQFIFQYYEKEERGRGNFPDRFSARQFPNYSSELNVNALLLGDSALYLCASSGGKLQETQYFGPGTRLLVL.

This clone showed up just once. The J gene is TRBJ1-4, the V gene TRBV6-1, with D tentatively TRBD1 (5 bases). V lost 4 bases and J 6 bases, leaving 9 bases between the germline ends. Germline assignment: CDR1 MNHNS and CDR2 SASEGT. This CDR3 comprises 13 residues. This CDR3 is CASSVGTYEKLFF. CDR3 coding DNA: TGTGCCAGCAGTGTCGGGACGTATGAAAAACTGTTTTTT.

V and J are TRBV5-5 and TRBJ1-2; perhaps TRBD1 as D (5 bases). This CDR3 is built from 17 residues. Trimming shortened V by 3 bases and J by 4 bases, and 22 bases separated the two germline ends. Germline V CDR1 and CDR2: SGHKS, YYEKEE (reference sequence). Written as DNA, the CDR3 is TGTGCCAGCAGCTGGCTAATGATGGGGGGGTCTGTCTATGGCTACACCTTC. Translating gives CASSWLMMGGSVYGYTF.

This clone was seen a single time. The chain carries TRBV2 and TRBJ2-1; D gene uncertain. Germline CDR1 reads SNHLY; CDR2 reads FYNNEI. Trimming removed 0 bases at V and 11 bases at J, with 11 bases between. The CDR3 is made up of 13 amino acids. For the CDR3, the DNA is TGTGCCAGCAGTGAAGCAGACTTAGGGAAGCAGTTCTTC. It yields the protein CASSEADLGKQFF.

The V gene is TRBV4-3, the J gene TRBJ1-3; no clear D gene. The V end was cut by 0 bases, the J end by 4 bases, with 10 bases between. Germline V gene data show CDR1 as LGHNA and CDR2 as YSLEER. This CDR3 has 15 residues. DNA for the CDR3: TGCGCCAGCAGCCAAGAAAGCGGACGCGGAAACACCATATATTTT. Protein product: CASSQESGRGNTIYF.

The chain links TRBV15 to TRBJ1-2, with unresolved D. The germline V gene has CDR1 LNHNV and CDR2 YYDKDF (reference sequence). V lost 0 bases, J lost 5 bases, and 4 bases lay in between. This CDR3 contains 12 residues. CDR3 protein: CATSRDLYGYTF. CDR3 DNA sequence: TGTGCCACCAGCAGAGATTTATATGGCTACACCTTC.

The V gene is TRBV27, the J gene TRBJ2-2, with TRBD1 as a possible D gene (6 bases). In germline, CDR1 is MNHEY, CDR2 SMNVEV (reference sequence). Trimming took 3 bases from V and 9 from J, leaving 23 bases between them. The CDR3 loop spans 17 amino acids. This CDR3 reads CASSFKAGTLEGRELFF. The CDR3 DNA is TGTGCCAGCAGTTTTAAGGCCGGGACACTTGAGGGCAGGGAGCTGTTTTTT.